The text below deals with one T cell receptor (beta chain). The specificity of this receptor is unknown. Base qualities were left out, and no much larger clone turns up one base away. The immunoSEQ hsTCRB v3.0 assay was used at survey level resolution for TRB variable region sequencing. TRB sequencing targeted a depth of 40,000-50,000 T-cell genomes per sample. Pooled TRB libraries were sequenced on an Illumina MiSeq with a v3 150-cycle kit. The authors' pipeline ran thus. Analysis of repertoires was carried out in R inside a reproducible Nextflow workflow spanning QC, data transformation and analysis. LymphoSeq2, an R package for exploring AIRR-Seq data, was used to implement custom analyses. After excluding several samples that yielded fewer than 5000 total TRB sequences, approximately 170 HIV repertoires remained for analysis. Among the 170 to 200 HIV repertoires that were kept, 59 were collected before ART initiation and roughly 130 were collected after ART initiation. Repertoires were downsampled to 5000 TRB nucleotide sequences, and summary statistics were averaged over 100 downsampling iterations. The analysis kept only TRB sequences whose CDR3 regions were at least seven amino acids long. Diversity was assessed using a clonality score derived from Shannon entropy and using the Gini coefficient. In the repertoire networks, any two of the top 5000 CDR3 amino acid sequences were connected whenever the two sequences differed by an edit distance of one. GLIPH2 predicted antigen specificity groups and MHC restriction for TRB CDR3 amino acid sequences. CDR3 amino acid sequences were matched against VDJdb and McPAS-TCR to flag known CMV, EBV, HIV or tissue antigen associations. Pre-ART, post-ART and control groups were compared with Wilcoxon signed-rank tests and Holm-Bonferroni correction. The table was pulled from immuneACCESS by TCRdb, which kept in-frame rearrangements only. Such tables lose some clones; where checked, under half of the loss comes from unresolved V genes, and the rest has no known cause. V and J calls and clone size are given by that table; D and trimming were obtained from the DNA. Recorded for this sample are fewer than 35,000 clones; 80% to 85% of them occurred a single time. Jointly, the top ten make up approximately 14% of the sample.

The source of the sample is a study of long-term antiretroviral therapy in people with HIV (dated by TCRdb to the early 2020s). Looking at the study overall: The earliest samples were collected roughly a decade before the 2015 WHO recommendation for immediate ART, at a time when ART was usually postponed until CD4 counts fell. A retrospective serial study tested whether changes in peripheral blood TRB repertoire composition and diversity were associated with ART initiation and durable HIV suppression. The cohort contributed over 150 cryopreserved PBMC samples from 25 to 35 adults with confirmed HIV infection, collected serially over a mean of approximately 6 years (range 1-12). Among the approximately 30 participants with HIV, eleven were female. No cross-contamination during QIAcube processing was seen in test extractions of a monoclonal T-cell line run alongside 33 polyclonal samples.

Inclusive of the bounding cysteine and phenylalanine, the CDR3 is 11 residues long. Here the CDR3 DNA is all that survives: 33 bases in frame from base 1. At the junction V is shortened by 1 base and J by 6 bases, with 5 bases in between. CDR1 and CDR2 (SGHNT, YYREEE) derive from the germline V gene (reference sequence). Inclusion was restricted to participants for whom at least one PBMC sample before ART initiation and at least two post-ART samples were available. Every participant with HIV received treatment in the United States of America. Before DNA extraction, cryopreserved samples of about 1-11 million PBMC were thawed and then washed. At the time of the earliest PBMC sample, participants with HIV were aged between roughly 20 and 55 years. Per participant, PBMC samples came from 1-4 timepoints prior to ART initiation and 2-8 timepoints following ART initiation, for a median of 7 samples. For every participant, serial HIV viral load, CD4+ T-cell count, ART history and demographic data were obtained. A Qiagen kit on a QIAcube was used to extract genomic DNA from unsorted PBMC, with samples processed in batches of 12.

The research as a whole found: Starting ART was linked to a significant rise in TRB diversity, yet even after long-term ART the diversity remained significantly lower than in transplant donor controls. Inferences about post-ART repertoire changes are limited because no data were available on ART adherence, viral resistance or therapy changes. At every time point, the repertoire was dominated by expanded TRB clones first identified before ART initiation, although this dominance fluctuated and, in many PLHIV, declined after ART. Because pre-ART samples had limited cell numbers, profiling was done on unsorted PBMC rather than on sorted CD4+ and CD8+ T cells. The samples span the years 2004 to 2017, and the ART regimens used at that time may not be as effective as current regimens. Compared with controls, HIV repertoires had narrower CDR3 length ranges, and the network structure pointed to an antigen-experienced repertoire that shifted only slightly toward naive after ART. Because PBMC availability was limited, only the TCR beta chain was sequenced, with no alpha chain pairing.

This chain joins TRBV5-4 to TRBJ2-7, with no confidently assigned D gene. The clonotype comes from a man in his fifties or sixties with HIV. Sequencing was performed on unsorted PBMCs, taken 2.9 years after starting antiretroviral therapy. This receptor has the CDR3 CASSLKTEQYF. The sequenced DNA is TGTGCCAGCAGCTTGAAAACCGAGCAGTACTTC.